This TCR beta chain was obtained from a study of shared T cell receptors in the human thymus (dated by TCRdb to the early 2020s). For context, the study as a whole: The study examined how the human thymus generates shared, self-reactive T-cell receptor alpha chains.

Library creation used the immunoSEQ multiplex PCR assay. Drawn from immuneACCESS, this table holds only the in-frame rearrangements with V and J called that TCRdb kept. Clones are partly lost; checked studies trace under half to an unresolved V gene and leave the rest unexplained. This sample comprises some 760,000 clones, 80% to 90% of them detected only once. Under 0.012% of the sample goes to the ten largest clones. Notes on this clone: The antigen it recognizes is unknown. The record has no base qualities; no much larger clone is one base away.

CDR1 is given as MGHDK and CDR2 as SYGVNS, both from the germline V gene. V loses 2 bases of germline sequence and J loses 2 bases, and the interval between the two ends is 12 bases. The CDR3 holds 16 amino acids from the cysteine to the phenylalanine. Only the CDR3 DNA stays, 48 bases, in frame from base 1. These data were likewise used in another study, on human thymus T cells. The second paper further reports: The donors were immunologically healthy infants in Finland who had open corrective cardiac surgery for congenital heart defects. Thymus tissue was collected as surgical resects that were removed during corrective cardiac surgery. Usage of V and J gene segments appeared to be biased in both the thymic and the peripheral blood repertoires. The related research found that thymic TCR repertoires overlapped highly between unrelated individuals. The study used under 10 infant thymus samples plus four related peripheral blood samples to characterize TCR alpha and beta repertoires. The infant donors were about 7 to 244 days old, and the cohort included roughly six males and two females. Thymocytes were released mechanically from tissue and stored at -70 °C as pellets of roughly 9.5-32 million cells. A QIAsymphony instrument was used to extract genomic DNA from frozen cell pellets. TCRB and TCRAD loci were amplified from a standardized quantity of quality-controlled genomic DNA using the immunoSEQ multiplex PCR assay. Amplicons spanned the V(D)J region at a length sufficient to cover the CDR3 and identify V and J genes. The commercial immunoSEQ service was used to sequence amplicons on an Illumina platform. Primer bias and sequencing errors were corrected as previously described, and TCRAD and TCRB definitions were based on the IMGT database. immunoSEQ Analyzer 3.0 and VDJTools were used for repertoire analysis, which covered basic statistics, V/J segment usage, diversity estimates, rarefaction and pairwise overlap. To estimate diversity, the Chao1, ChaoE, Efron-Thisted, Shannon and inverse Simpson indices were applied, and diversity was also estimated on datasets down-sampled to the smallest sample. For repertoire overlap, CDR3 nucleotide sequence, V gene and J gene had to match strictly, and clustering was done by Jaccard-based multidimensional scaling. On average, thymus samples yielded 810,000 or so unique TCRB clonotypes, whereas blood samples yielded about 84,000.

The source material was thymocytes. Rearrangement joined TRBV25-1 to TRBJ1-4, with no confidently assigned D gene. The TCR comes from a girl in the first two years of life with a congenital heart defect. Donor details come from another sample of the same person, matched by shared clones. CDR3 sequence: CASSEMGGQTNEKLFF. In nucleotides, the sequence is TGTGCCAGCAGTGAAATGGGAGGTCAGACTAATGAAAAACTGTTTTTT. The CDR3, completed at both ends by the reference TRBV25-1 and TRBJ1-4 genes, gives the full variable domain EADIYQTPRYLVIGTGKKITLECSQTMGHDKMYWYQQDPGMELHLIHYSYGVNSTEKGDLSSESTVSRIRTEHFPLTLESARPSHTSQYLCASSEMGGQTNEKLFFGSGTQLSVL.